A selection of T cell receptor beta chains follows, all from one sample in a study of T cell changes during pregnancy in multiple sclerosis. TCRdb's copy holds only in-frame clones and misses some; the assay was immunoSEQ multiplex PCR. Of roughly 35,000 clones listed, approximately 90% are singletons. The sample was CD4+ T cells from peripheral blood mononuclear cells, taken after pregnancy. The receptors come from a female donor with multiple sclerosis, enrolled in a pregnancy study. The CDR3 runs from the conserved cysteine through the conserved F or W. A D gene is named only where the DNA matches it firmly. Clone sizes are given selectively: once, few, many, or a class where the clone is expanded.

clone size: few; D gene: .; V gene: TRBV18; J gene: TRBJ1-2; CDR3 DNA: TGTGCCAGCTCACCCCAGGGTTTCAGTGGCTACACCTTC; CDR3 protein: CASSPQGFSGYTF
clone size: .; D gene: TRBD1; V gene: TRBV28; J gene: TRBJ2-7; CDR3 DNA: TGTGCCAGCAGCCGGGGACAGTGGTCGGACGAGCAGTACTTC; CDR3 protein: CASSRGQWSDEQYF
clone size: .; D gene: TRBD1; V gene: TRBV7-2; J gene: TRBJ1-2; CDR3 DNA: TGTGCCAGCAGCTTCACGGGACAGGGGGCTGGTGGCTATGGCTACACCTTC; CDR3 protein: CASSFTGQGAGGYGYTF
clone size: .; D gene: .; V gene: TRBV7-2; J gene: TRBJ2-2; CDR3 DNA: TGTGCCAGCAGCTTACTGGGCCAGAACACCGGGGAGCTGTTTTTT; CDR3 protein: CASSLLGQNTGELFF
clone size: .; D gene: TRBD1; V gene: TRBV2; J gene: TRBJ1-1; CDR3 DNA: TGTGCCAGCAGGCGGGACAGCCCCACTGAAGCTTTCTTT; CDR3 protein: CASRRDSPTEAFF
clone size: once; D gene: TRBD2; V gene: TRBV9; J gene: TRBJ2-3; CDR3 DNA: TGTGCCAGCAGCCTTAGCGGGGGGCACACAGATACGCAGTATTTT; CDR3 protein: CASSLSGGHTDTQYF
clone size: .; D gene: TRBD2; V gene: TRBV29-1; J gene: TRBJ2-3; CDR3 DNA: TGCAGCGTCGGAACTAGCGGGGGCGCTTCCACATCGCAGTATTTT; CDR3 protein: CSVGTSGGASTSQYF
clone size: .; D gene: TRBD1; V gene: TRBV7-9; J gene: TRBJ1-2; CDR3 DNA: TGTGCCAGCAGCCGGGACAGGAGTTACTATGGCTACACCTTC; CDR3 protein: CASSRDRSYYGYTF
clone size: .; D gene: .; V gene: TRBV11-2; J gene: TRBJ1-1; CDR3 DNA: TGTGCCAGCAGCTTTTCCTCTGAAGCTTTCTTT; CDR3 protein: CASSFSSEAFF
clone size: once; D gene: .; V gene: TRBV6-1; J gene: TRBJ2-5; CDR3 DNA: TGTGCCAGCAGTGAATCTAGCGACCAAGAGACCCAGTACTTC; CDR3 protein: CASSESSDQETQYF
clone size: .; D gene: .; V gene: TRBV27; J gene: TRBJ2-7; CDR3 DNA: TGTGCCAGCAGTCCACCGGGATTAGGGTCCTACGAGCAGTACTTC; CDR3 protein: CASSPPGLGSYEQYF
clone size: few; D gene: TRBD1; V gene: TRBV4-2; J gene: TRBJ1-6; CDR3 DNA: TGTGCCAGCAGCCATGGACAGGGAGAACCCCTCCACTTT; CDR3 protein: CASSHGQGEPLHF
clone size: .; D gene: .; V gene: TRBV6-1; J gene: TRBJ1-2; CDR3 DNA: TGTGCCAGCAGTGTCGAAGGAGGAAGCTACACCTTC; CDR3 protein: CASSVEGGSYTF
clone size: .; D gene: TRBD1; V gene: TRBV7-9; J gene: TRBJ2-7; CDR3 DNA: TGTGCCAGCAGCCCGTGGACAGGCAGGGGATACGAGCAGTACTTC; CDR3 protein: CASSPWTGRGYEQYF
clone size: .; D gene: .; V gene: TRBV11-2; J gene: TRBJ2-1; CDR3 DNA: TGTGCCAGCAGCCCACGAGGGGCGGGGGCCACGAGCTCCTACAATGAGCAGTTCTTC; CDR3 protein: CASSPRGAGATSSYNEQFF
clone size: .; D gene: TRBD1; V gene: TRBV19; J gene: TRBJ1-1; CDR3 DNA: TGTGCCAGTAGAGGACAGGGAGGTGGTGAAGCTTTCTTT; CDR3 protein: CASRGQGGGEAFF
clone size: .; D gene: TRBD2; V gene: TRBV11-2; J gene: TRBJ2-5; CDR3 DNA: TGTGCCAGCAGCTTAGATCCCGGGACTAGCGCGGGGACCCAGTACTTC; CDR3 protein: CASSLDPGTSAGTQYF
clone size: .; D gene: .; V gene: TRBV11-3; J gene: TRBJ2-1; CDR3 DNA: TGTGCCAGCAGCTTTAGCGAAGGTGAGCAGTTCTTC; CDR3 protein: CASSFSEGEQFF
clone size: .; D gene: .; V gene: TRBV7-8; J gene: TRBJ1-3; CDR3 DNA: TGTGCCAGCAGCTCAGCGTCCTACTCTGGAAACACCATATATTTT; CDR3 protein: CASSSASYSGNTIYF
clone size: .; D gene: .; V gene: TRBV19; J gene: TRBJ1-1; CDR3 DNA: TGTGCCAGTAGTACGGCGGGAGTTGGTTGGAACACTGAAGCTTTCTTT; CDR3 protein: CASSTAGVGWNTEAFF
clone size: .; D gene: TRBD1; V gene: TRBV7-2; J gene: TRBJ1-2; CDR3 DNA: TGTGCCAGCAGCCCGGGACAGGGTAACTATGGCTACACCTTC; CDR3 protein: CASSPGQGNYGYTF
clone size: .; D gene: .; V gene: TRBV10-3; J gene: TRBJ2-7; CDR3 DNA: TGTGCCATCAGTAGCGCGGGGCAGGGAAGCTCCTACGAGCAGTACTTC; CDR3 protein: CAISSAGQGSSYEQYF
clone size: .; D gene: TRBD2; V gene: TRBV6-1; J gene: TRBJ2-7; CDR3 DNA: TGTGCCAGCAACCCGAGCGGGATGACTGCCTACGAGCAGTACTTC; CDR3 protein: CASNPSGMTAYEQYF
clone size: .; D gene: .; V gene: TRBV29-1; J gene: TRBJ2-4; CDR3 DNA: TGCAGCGTCCCCCGGGACACAGATGATTTAGCCAAAAACATTCAGTACTTC; CDR3 protein: CSVPRDTDDLAKNIQYF
clone size: .; D gene: .; V gene: TRBV28; J gene: TRBJ1-1; CDR3 DNA: TGTGCCAGCAGTTTACCGCAGGGGTCCGGGGAAGCTTTCTTT; CDR3 protein: CASSLPQGSGEAFF
clone size: .; D gene: .; V gene: TRBV19; J gene: TRBJ2-2; CDR3 DNA: TGTGCCAGTAGTAAGAGGGGGAGGAACACCGGGGAGCTGTTTTTT; CDR3 protein: CASSKRGRNTGELFF
clone size: few; D gene: .; V gene: TRBV2; J gene: TRBJ2-3; CDR3 DNA: TGTGCCAGAGGATGGGGGGGGGCCGATACGCAGTATTTT; CDR3 protein: CARGWGGADTQYF
clone size: .; D gene: .; V gene: TRBV4-1; J gene: TRBJ2-5; CDR3 DNA: TGCGCCAGCAGCCACGACAGGAACGTCATCCAAGAGACCCAGTACTTC; CDR3 protein: CASSHDRNVIQETQYF
clone size: .; D gene: .; V gene: TRBV10-3; J gene: TRBJ2-5; CDR3 DNA: TGTGCCATCAAGGGGGGGGAGACCCAGTACTTC; CDR3 protein: CAIKGGETQYF
clone size: .; D gene: TRBD1; V gene: TRBV7-2; J gene: TRBJ1-3; CDR3 DNA: TGTGCCAGCAGCCCCTCTAGTAGTACAGGGGGACGAAACACCATATATTTT; CDR3 protein: CASSPSSSTGGRNTIYF
clone size: .; D gene: TRBD2; V gene: TRBV5-1; J gene: TRBJ2-1; CDR3 DNA: TGCGCCAGCAGATCAGGGAGCGGGGGGGCCGGGAGTGAGCAGTTCTTC; CDR3 protein: CASRSGSGGAGSEQFF
clone size: few; D gene: .; V gene: TRBV5-4; J gene: TRBJ1-1; CDR3 DNA: TGTGCCAGCAGCGGCTCCGGGGACACTGAAGCTTTCTTT; CDR3 protein: CASSGSGDTEAFF
clone size: .; D gene: TRBD2; V gene: TRBV4-1; J gene: TRBJ2-1; CDR3 DNA: TGCGCCAGCAGGGACCTTGGAGGCGGGAGGGCCATCTACAATGAGCAGTTCTTC; CDR3 protein: CASRDLGGGRAIYNEQFF
clone size: .; D gene: TRBD1; V gene: TRBV9; J gene: TRBJ1-2; CDR3 DNA: TGTGCCAGCAGCCCCCGACAGGGAATCCAAAACTATGGCTACACCTTC; CDR3 protein: CASSPRQGIQNYGYTF
clone size: .; D gene: .; V gene: TRBV10-3; J gene: TRBJ1-2; CDR3 DNA: TGTGCCATCAGTGAGTCCGGGGTACCTTCCGTTAGCTACACCTTC; CDR3 protein: CAISESGVPSVSYTF
clone size: .; D gene: .; V gene: TRBV9; J gene: TRBJ2-6; CDR3 DNA: TGTGCCAGCAGCGTAGAGCTGGAGGGCCGTTCTGGGGCCAACGTCCTGACTTTC; CDR3 protein: CASSVELEGRSGANVLTF
clone size: .; D gene: TRBD1; V gene: TRBV7-6; J gene: TRBJ2-7; CDR3 DNA: TGTGCCAGCAGCTTATCCACAGGGGGTCCCTACGAGCAGTACTTC; CDR3 protein: CASSLSTGGPYEQYF
clone size: .; D gene: .; V gene: TRBV7-6; J gene: TRBJ1-1; CDR3 DNA: TGTGCCAGCAGCTTAGGGCAGGGGCTACAGAACACTGAAGCTTTCTTT; CDR3 protein: CASSLGQGLQNTEAFF
clone size: .; D gene: .; V gene: TRBV6-6; J gene: TRBJ1-5; CDR3 DNA: TGTGCCAGCACCCAACGGGTAGGGGCACTTCAGCCCCAGCATTTT; CDR3 protein: CASTQRVGALQPQHF
clone size: .; D gene: TRBD1; V gene: TRBV29-1; J gene: TRBJ2-1; CDR3 DNA: TGCAGCGTAGGGGACAGGGGCCGGTCCTACAATGAGCAGTTCTTC; CDR3 protein: CSVGDRGRSYNEQFF
clone size: .; D gene: .; V gene: TRBV5-1; J gene: TRBJ2-7; CDR3 DNA: TGCGCCAGCAGCTTGGCCACAGGGTCAGGCTACGAGCAGTACTTC; CDR3 protein: CASSLATGSGYEQYF
clone size: .; D gene: TRBD2; V gene: TRBV28; J gene: TRBJ2-1; CDR3 DNA: TGTGCCAGCAGCTCCGGGACTAGCGGGTCTTCCTACAATGAGCAGTTCTTC; CDR3 protein: CASSSGTSGSSYNEQFF
clone size: .; D gene: TRBD1; V gene: TRBV5-5; J gene: TRBJ2-1; CDR3 DNA: TGTGCCAGCATCTTGACAGGGGGGGGCGATGAGCAGTTCTTC; CDR3 protein: CASILTGGGDEQFF
clone size: .; D gene: .; V gene: TRBV6-5; J gene: TRBJ2-6; CDR3 DNA: TGTGCCAGCAGTCCTAGCCACTCTGGGGCCAACGTCCTGACTTTC; CDR3 protein: CASSPSHSGANVLTF
clone size: .; D gene: TRBD2; V gene: TRBV9; J gene: TRBJ2-7; CDR3 DNA: TGTGCCAGCAGCGTAGGCTTCGGCGGGGGGATTTCTTACGAGCAGTACTTC; CDR3 protein: CASSVGFGGGISYEQYF
clone size: .; D gene: .; V gene: TRBV4-1; J gene: TRBJ1-2; CDR3 DNA: TGCGCCAGCAGCCAAGATCCGGGAAAGGGCTATGGCTACACCTTC; CDR3 protein: CASSQDPGKGYGYTF
clone size: .; D gene: .; V gene: TRBV21-1; J gene: TRBJ1-3; CDR3 DNA: TGTGCCAGCAGCAAACAGAACTCTGGAAACACCATATATTTT; CDR3 protein: CASSKQNSGNTIYF
clone size: .; D gene: .; V gene: TRBV9; J gene: TRBJ2-1; CDR3 DNA: TGTGCCAGCAGCTCTCTAGCATTTGCCTCCTACAATGAGCAGTTCTTC; CDR3 protein: CASSSLAFASYNEQFF
clone size: .; D gene: .; V gene: TRBV7-2; J gene: TRBJ1-5; CDR3 DNA: TGTGCCAGCAGCTTTAGTGGTTCAGGGCTTGGGCAGCCCCAGCATTTT; CDR3 protein: CASSFSGSGLGQPQHF